A selection of T cell receptor beta chains follows, all from one sample in a study of T cells after posttransplantation cyclophosphamide. Clones were read by immunoSEQ multiplex PCR, and TCRdb kept only the in-frame ones, dropping some. The sample shows more than 9,500 clones, about nine tenths of them seen only once. Sequencing was performed on PBMCs, taken after allogeneic stem cell transplant with posttransplant cyclophosphamide. These receptors all come from a female patient in her 30s who received an allogeneic stem cell transplant from an unrelated donor, was CMV-positive, and had no GVHD. Some T cells may be the graft donor's. The CDR3 runs from the conserved cysteine through the conserved F or W. A D gene is named only where the DNA matches it firmly. A clone size is listed for some rows: how often the clone was seen (once, few, many), or a class if it is expanded.

j_gene | v_gene | d_gene | abundance | CDR3nt | CDR3aa
TRBJ1-5 | TRBV5-1 | . | . | TGCGCCAGCAGCTTGGAAGGGGATAGGCCCCAGCATTTT | CASSLEGDRPQHF
TRBJ2-3 | TRBV5-6 | TRBD1 | . | TGTGCCAGCAGCTTGGCACGACAGGGGAAGGTGACAGATACGCAGTATTTT | CASSLARQGKVTDTQYF
TRBJ2-2 | TRBV19 | . | . | TGTGCCAGTAGTATATACCCCCAGGGTCCCGGGGAGCTGTTTTTT | CASSIYPQGPGELFF
TRBJ2-2 | TRBV11-1 | . | . | TGTGCCAGCACCGCTTCGAACAGGAAAGGCAGCGGGGAGCTGTTTTTT | CASTASNRKGSGELFF
TRBJ2-1 | TRBV12-2 | . | . | TGTGCAAGTCGCTTATTCCCATTCCGTCGGGGTAGCTCCTACAATGAGCAGTTCTTC | CASRLFPFRRGSSYNEQFF
TRBJ2-6 | TRBV7-8 | . | . | TGTGCCAGCAGCTTGAGGTTAACGGGGTCTGGGGCCAACGTCCTGACTTTC | CASSLRLTGSGANVLTF
TRBJ2-2 | TRBV11-2 | . | . | TGTGCCAGCAGCTTATTACGGGCAGGGGACAACACCGGGGAGCTGTTTTTT | CASSLLRAGDNTGELFF
TRBJ1-2 | TRBV27 | TRBD1 | . | TGTGCCACAAGAAGTCACAGGGGGCATGGCTACACCTTC | CATRSHRGHGYTF
TRBJ2-2 | TRBV6-6 | . | . | TGTGCCAGCAGACTAAACACCGGGGAGCTGTTTTTT | CASRLNTGELFF
TRBJ1-2 | TRBV29-1 | TRBD1 | . | TGCAGCGTTGGAGGGGACAGGAGGGGCCCTAACTATGGCTACACCTTC | CSVGGDRRGPNYGYTF
TRBJ1-4 | TRBV7-9 | TRBD1 | . | TGTGCCAGCAGCTCGCTAGTAGGGACAGGGAATGAAAAACTGTTTTTT | CASSSLVGTGNEKLFF
TRBJ2-6 | TRBV10-3 | TRBD1 | few | TGTGCCATCAGTGGACAGGGCAAGTCGGGGGCCAACGTCCTGACTTTC | CAISGQGKSGANVLTF
TRBJ2-7 | TRBV30 | . | . | TGTGCCTGGAGCGTTAGAGGGATCGAGCAGTACTTC | CAWSVRGIEQYF
TRBJ2-7 | TRBV27 | . | . | TGTGCCAGCAGTAAAGACATTTACTCCTACGAGCAGTACTTC | CASSKDIYSYEQYF
TRBJ2-1 | TRBV14 | . | . | TGTGCCAGCAGCCAATTAGAAGAGTTAGTATCGGTGCAGTTCTTC | CASSQLEELVSVQFF
TRBJ2-2 | TRBV28 | . | . | TGTGCCAGCCTCGCAGGGCTCAACACCGGGGAGCTGTTTTTT | CASLAGLNTGELFF
TRBJ2-7 | TRBV5-1 | TRBD1 | . | TGCGCCAGCACCGGGACAGGGCCCGCGGGTACCTACGAGCAGTACTTC | CASTGTGPAGTYEQYF
TRBJ2-7 | TRBV11-2 | . | . | TGTGCCAGCAGCCTCGACGACCGCGCAGGGTACGAGCAGTACTTC | CASSLDDRAGYEQYF
TRBJ2-1 | TRBV6-5 | TRBD2 | once | TGTGCCAGCAGTTACTCGCTAGCGGTAAGCTACAATGAGCAGTTCTTC | CASSYSLAVSYNEQFF
TRBJ1-5 | TRBV6-5 | . | once | TGTGCCAGCAGTAACAGGGACAAATCACAGCCCCAGCATTTT | CASSNRDKSQPQHF
TRBJ2-6 | TRBV21-1 | . | . | TGTGCCAGCAGCTCCCGGGACAGGGGGCTCTCTGGGGCCAACGTCCTGACTTTC | CASSSRDRGLSGANVLTF
TRBJ1-4 | TRBV28 | . | . | TGTGCCAGCAGTTTACCAACAGGGTCCACTAATGAAAAACTGTTTTTT | CASSLPTGSTNEKLFF
TRBJ1-1 | TRBV30 | . | once | TGTGCCTGGAGTACTAGCGGGACCCATGGGGCTGAAGCTTTCTTT | CAWSTSGTHGAEAFF
TRBJ2-3 | TRBV6-6 | . | . | TGTGCCAGCAGTTACTCGTTAATAGATACGCAGTATTTT | CASSYSLIDTQYF
TRBJ2-1 | TRBV27 | TRBD2 | . | TGTGCCAGCAGCCTAGCGGGAGTCGGGGAGCAGTTCTTC | CASSLAGVGEQFF
TRBJ1-6 | TRBV28 | TRBD1 | . | TGTGCCAGCAGTTCGGGGACAGGGGGCATCTCCTATAATTCACCCCTCCACTTT | CASSSGTGGISYNSPLHF
TRBJ2-5 | TRBV9 | TRBD1 | . | TGTGCCAGCAGCGTGGGGCAGGGGGTAGGAGAGACCCAGTACTTC | CASSVGQGVGETQYF
TRBJ1-1 | TRBV7-9 | . | . | TGTGCCAGCTTCACTCTCACGACAGCAATGAACACTGAAGCTTTCTTT | CASFTLTTAMNTEAFF
TRBJ2-1 | TRBV27 | TRBD2 | . | TGTGCCAGCAGTTTTCCGACTAGCGCCGAGCAGTTCTTC | CASSFPTSAEQFF
TRBJ2-2 | TRBV7-3 | TRBD1 | . | TGTGCCAGCAGCGTATCGGGGGACAGGGCATCCGGGGAGCTGTTTTTT | CASSVSGDRASGELFF
TRBJ2-1 | TRBV7-3 | TRBD2 | . | TGTGCCAGCAGCCCGTCCGGGGGGTTCAATGAGCAGTTCTTC | CASSPSGGFNEQFF
TRBJ1-1 | TRBV19 | . | . | TGTGCCACCAAACAGGGCGGCACTGAAGCTTTCTTT | CATKQGGTEAFF
TRBJ1-6 | TRBV5-1 | . | . | TGCGCCAGCAGCGTCTACAGGGAGGGAAATTCACCCCTCCACTTT | CASSVYREGNSPLHF
TRBJ2-1 | TRBV6-5 | TRBD2 | . | TGTGCCAGCAGCCGACTAGCGGGAGTGGGAAATGAGCAGTTCTTC | CASSRLAGVGNEQFF
TRBJ2-1 | TRBV9 | TRBD1 | once | TGTGCCAGCAGCCGGGGGACAGGGGCTAGCGGGCCGCTATACAATGAGCAGTTCTTC | CASSRGTGASGPLYNEQFF
TRBJ2-2 | TRBV7-6 | . | . | TGTGCCAGCAGCTTAGTGGGACACGCGATCATAACGAACACCGGGGAGCTGTTTTTT | CASSLVGHAIITNTGELFF
TRBJ2-7 | TRBV29-1 | . | . | TGCAGCGCATCCTACGAGCAGTACTTC | CSASYEQYF
TRBJ2-1 | TRBV29-1 | TRBD1 | few | TGCAGCTCGGGACAGGGCTATGAGCAGTTCTTC | CSSGQGYEQFF
TRBJ2-4 | TRBV7-9 | . | . | TGTGCCAGCAGTCCCAAGAGTTTGGACATTCAGTACTTC | CASSPKSLDIQYF
TRBJ2-7 | TRBV29-1 | TRBD1 | . | TGCAGCGTTTCGTTAGTGGCGGGACAGGGCTACGAGCAGTACTTC | CSVSLVAGQGYEQYF
TRBJ2-5 | TRBV27 | . | . | TGTGCCAGCAGTTTTTTGGGGGGAGAAGAGACCCAGTACTTC | CASSFLGGEETQYF
TRBJ2-5 | TRBV5-1 | . | . | TGCGCCAGCAGCCCCTCTAGTGCGGAGACCCAGTACTTC | CASSPSSAETQYF
TRBJ1-6 | TRBV2 | . | . | TGTGCCAGCAGTGAAGTAGTCGATTCACCCCTCCACTTT | CASSEVVDSPLHF
TRBJ2-7 | TRBV9 | TRBD2 | . | TGTGCCAGCAGCGGACTAGCGAACTCCTACGAGCAGTACTTC | CASSGLANSYEQYF